This TCR beta chain originates from a study of cytomegalovirus exposure and HLA in healthy donors. A multiplex PCR was run with 60 Vbeta primers and 13 Jbeta primers. The data were produced by immunoSEQ multiplex PCR, yet TCRdb's version contains in-frame clones alone and is incomplete. The listing records approximately 130,000 clones. Germline loops: CDR1 SGDLS, CDR2 YYNGEE. The CDR3 totals 15 residues. V was trimmed by 2 bases and J by 0 bases, leaving 10 bases between them. The sample taken for sequencing was PBMCs. The V and J genes are TRBV9 and TRBJ2-3; possibly TRBD1 for D (5 bases). The clonotype originates from a woman aged 55-69 years in good health and CMV-seronegative. The CDR3 region is CASSVQGPSTDTQYF. Written as DNA, the CDR3 is TGTGCCAGCAGCGTTCAGGGTCCTAGCACAGATACGCAGTATTTT.